The 10 T cell receptor beta chains listed next were all sequenced from one sample in a study of regulatory T cells in long-lasting Graves disease. Time point reported: persistent/refractory GD, antithyroid drugs over 5 years with positive TRAb. PBMCs provided the RNA from which the TCR library was made. Researchers made TCR beta libraries by using iRepertoire HTBI primers and running Arm-PCR on CDR3 regions. TCRdb analysed the multiplex PCR reads with MiXCR anew, one entry per CDR3 protein. This sample carries 400,000 to 450,000 distinct CDR3 sequences, about 20% of them seen once, and the ten largest clones take about a quarter. This specimen was peripheral blood mononuclear cells (PBMCs), taken when the disease was refractory, from a patient treated with antithyroid drugs. These receptors originate from a female donor with Graves disease.

This clonotype was seen only once. This chain links TRBV27 with TRBJ2-1; 8 nucleotides line up with TRBD2. The CDR3 covers 18 residues. Germline-derived CDR1 and CDR2 are MNHEY and SMNVEV (reference sequence). J lost 0 bases, V lost 9 bases, and 16 bases had no gene match. This CDR3 reads CARGTILAGRSSYNEQFF. CDR3 coding DNA: TGTGCCAGAGGGACGATTCTAGCGGGTAGAAGCTCCTACAATGAGCAGTTCTTC.

This chain uses TRBV7-8 with TRBJ2-5, with D perhaps matching TRBD1 or TRBD2 (6 bases each). CDR1 and CDR2 (germline): SGHVS, FQNEAQ. The CDR3 runs to 15 residues. The V end lost 4 bases, the J end lost 5 bases, and 17 bases lay between the germline ends. CDR3 region: CASSSHPGAGETQYF. In DNA, the CDR3 is TGTGCCAGCAGCTCCCACCCGGGGGCGGGGGAGACCCAGTACTTC.

This clonotype was seen ten or more times. V usage is TRBV28 and J usage is TRBJ2-7; TRBD2 aligns across 11 bases. V lost 3 bases, J lost 2 bases, and 6 bases stayed unmatched. Per the germline V gene, CDR1 is MDHEN and CDR2 is SYDVKM. The CDR3 extends over 16 amino acids. The chain's CDR3 is CASSFLAGGETYEQYF. The CDR3 region has the DNA TGTGCCAGCAGTTTTCTAGCGGGAGGAGAAACCTACGAGCAGTACTTC.

Only a few counts were recorded for this clonotype. The chain links TRBV28 to TRBJ1-5, with a possible D match to TRBD1 (5 bases). CDR3 length: 17 residues. Germline V gene data show CDR1 as MDHEN and CDR2 as SYDVKM. Deletions cut 5 bases from V and 7 bases from J, with 24 bases between. The CDR3 sequence: CASSPLHNRQFEQPQHF. For the CDR3, the DNA is TGTGCCAGCAGTCCGCTTCATAATAGACAGTTTGAACAGCCCCAGCATTTT.

This clonotype was found a few times. The J gene is TRBJ2-4, the V gene TRBV7-9; possible D gene TRBD2, 6 bases. The assigned J gene may be wrong: the sequence end matches TRBJ2-5 better. The CDR3 is 15 amino acids. From germline, CDR1 is SEHNR and CDR2 FQNEAQ (reference sequence). CDR3 nucleotides: TGTGCCAGCAGCTTATGGACGGGAGTCAGGGAGACCCAGTACTTC. Encoded protein: CASSLWTGVRETQYF.

This clonotype came up many times. This chain joins TRBV12-3 or TRBV12-4 and TRBJ1-5, with D unclear. CDR3 length: 15 residues. The V and J ends lost 3 bases and 6 bases respectively, with 15 bases between them. CDR3 sequence reads: CASSLRGAPVQPQHF. The CDR3 DNA reads TGTGCCAGCAGTTTGAGAGGAGCTCCGGTTCAGCCCCAGCATTTT.

This clonotype was seen repeatedly, ten times or more. Written as DNA, the CDR3 is TGTGCCAGCAGTTCCACCGGGCGTACTGTGCGGCAGTACTTC. Translated, it gives CASSSTGRTVRQYF. The rearrangement links TRBV27 to TRBJ2-7; D ambiguous. This CDR3 spans 14 amino acids. The V end lost 4 bases, the J end lost 9 bases, and 19 bases lay between the germline ends. Germline V gene sequence: CDR1 MNHEY, CDR2 SMNVEV (reference sequence).

The chain has TRBV4-1 and TRBJ1-2, with D tentatively TRBD1 (6 bases). Germline assignment: CDR1 MGHRA and CDR2 YSYEKL. This CDR3 has 15 residues. V lost 4 bases and J lost 8, with 20 bases in between. CDR3 amino acids: CASSRLLRGLRGYTF. In DNA form, the CDR3 reads TGCGCCAGCAGCCGCCTCCTCAGGGGCCTTCGGGGCTACACCTTC.

This clonotype was counted many times. V usage is TRBV28 and J usage is TRBJ2-6; 8 bases fit TRBD1. The V segment lost 5 bases and the J segment 0 bases; nucleotides outside the gene matches: 12. CDR3 size: 19 residues. Per the germline V gene, CDR1 is MDHEN and CDR2 is SYDVKM. CDR3 nucleotide sequence: TGTGCCAGCAGTCCATCGTGGGACAGGATTTCCTCTGGGGCCAACGTCCTGACTTTC. As protein: CASSPSWDRISSGANVLTF. Filled out from reference TRBV28 and TRBJ2-6, the complete variable domain reads DVKVTQSSRYLVKRTGEKVFLECVQDMDHENMFWYRQDPGLGLRLIYFSYDVKMKEKGDIPEGYSVSREKKERFSLILESASTNQTSMYLCASSPSWDRISSGANVLTFGAGSRLTVL.

V and J are TRBV24-1 and TRBJ2-5; a weak D match, TRBD1 (6 bases). V shed 0 bases and J shed 1 base, with 11 bases lying between them. This CDR3 spans 16 amino acids. Germline V gives CDR1 KGHDR, CDR2 SFDVKD. As DNA, the CDR3 is TGTGCCACCAGTGATTTGCCGGGCAGGGGCCAAGAGACCCAGTACTTC. Translating it yields CATSDLPGRGQETQYF.